This TCR beta chain comes out of a study of neurological immune-mediated disorders. As healthy controls, volunteers from a blood bank in Maryland, USA, were used. The unsorted libraries were made from 2 million PBMCs kept at -80 C. Regarding the study as a whole: The absence of any CDR3 amino acid sequence shared by expanded clones across subjects suggests that repertoires were private in all groups.

This clonotype was seen many times. Antigen specificity is unknown. The ends lost 2 bases at V and 14 bases at J; junction bases unmatched: 6. Germline V gene lookup returns CDR1 SGHDN and CDR2 FVKESK. This CDR3 contains 12 residues. The team produced cDNA through 5'RACE using 10-nucleotide random UMIs. TCRdb itself ran the 5' RACE reads through MiXCR, one entry per CDR3 protein. Here the sample spans around 28,000 distinct CDR3 sequences, about 6.9% being singletons. Sample: PBMCs. The rearrangement joins TRBV14 to TRBJ2-1, with 7 bases identical to TRBD1. The origin of this receptor is a woman aged 45 to 65 in good health. The CDR3 DNA follows: TGTGCCAGCAGCCAACTAACAGGGGAAAAGTTCTTC. As protein: CASSQLTGEKFF.